The T cell receptor (beta chain) under discussion was sequenced for a study of chronic HIV infection and antiretroviral therapy. In TCRdb, the 5' RACE reads were re-called with MiXCR into one record per CDR3 protein. The top ten hold about 2.7% of the sample, which has 45,000 to 60,000 distinct CDR3 sequences, approximately 19% seen once. Trimming took off 4 bases at V and 8 bases at J, with 14 bases between the two ends. Per germline, CDR1 KGHDR and CDR2 SFDVKD. The CDR3 sequence is 14 residues long. V gene TRBV24-1 combines with J gene TRBJ2-1, with no clear D. The sequenced sample consisted of peripheral blood. The clonotype comes from an adult who had HIV and had not received antiretroviral therapy, or was an uninfected healthy control (not recorded which). CDR3 protein: CATSDPNKRDEQFF. In DNA form, the CDR3 reads TGTGCCACCAGTGACCCCAACAAACGCGATGAGCAGTTCTTC.